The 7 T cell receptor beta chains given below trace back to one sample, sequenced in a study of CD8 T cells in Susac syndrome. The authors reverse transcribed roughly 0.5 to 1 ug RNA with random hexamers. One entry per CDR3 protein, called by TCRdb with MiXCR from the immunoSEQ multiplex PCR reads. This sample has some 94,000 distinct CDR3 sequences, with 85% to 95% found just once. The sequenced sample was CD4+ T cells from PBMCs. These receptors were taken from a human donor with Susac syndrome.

CDR3 nucleotide sequence: TGCAGCGTTGATTATGGCTCTGGCTACACCTTC. Translation gives CSVDYGSGYTF. The chain couples TRBV29-1 to TRBJ1-2, with unresolved D. This CDR3 is built from 11 residues. The germline V gene encodes CDR1 SQVTM and CDR2 ANQGSEA. Trimming took off 3 bases at V and 7 bases at J, with 9 bases between the two ends.

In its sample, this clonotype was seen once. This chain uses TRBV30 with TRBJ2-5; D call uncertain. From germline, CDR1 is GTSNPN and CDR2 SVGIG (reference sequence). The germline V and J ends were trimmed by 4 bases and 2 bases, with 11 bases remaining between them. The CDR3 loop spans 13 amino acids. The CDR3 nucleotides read TGTGCCTGGACTATACCGGGTCAAGAGACCCAGTACTTC. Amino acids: CAWTIPGQETQYF.

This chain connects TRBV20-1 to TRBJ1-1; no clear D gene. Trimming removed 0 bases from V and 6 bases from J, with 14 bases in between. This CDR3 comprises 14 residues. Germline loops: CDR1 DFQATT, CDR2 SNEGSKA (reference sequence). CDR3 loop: CSARDLVKGAEAFF. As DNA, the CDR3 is TGCAGTGCTAGAGATTTGGTGAAGGGTGCTGAAGCTTTCTTT.

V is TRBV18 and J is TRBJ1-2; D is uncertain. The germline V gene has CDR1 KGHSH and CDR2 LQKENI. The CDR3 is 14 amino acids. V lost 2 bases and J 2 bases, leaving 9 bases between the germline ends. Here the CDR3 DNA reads TGTGCCAGCTCACCAAGCAGTCCCAACTATGGCTACACCTTC. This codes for CASSPSSPNYGYTF.

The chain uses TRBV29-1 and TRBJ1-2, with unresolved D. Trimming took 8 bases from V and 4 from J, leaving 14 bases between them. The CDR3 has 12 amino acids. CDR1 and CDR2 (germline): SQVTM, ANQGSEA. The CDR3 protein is CSLLEGTYGYTF. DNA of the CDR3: TGCAGCCTCCTTGAGGGAACCTATGGCTACACCTTC.

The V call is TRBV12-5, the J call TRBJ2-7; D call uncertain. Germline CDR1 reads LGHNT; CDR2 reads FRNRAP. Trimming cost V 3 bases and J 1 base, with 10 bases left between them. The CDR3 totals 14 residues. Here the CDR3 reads CASGFPSHSYEQYF. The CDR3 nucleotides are TGTGCTAGTGGTTTCCCAAGCCATTCCTACGAGCAGTACTTC.

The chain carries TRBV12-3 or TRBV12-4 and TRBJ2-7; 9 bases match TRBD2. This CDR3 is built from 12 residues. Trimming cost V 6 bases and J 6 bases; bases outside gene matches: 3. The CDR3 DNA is TGTGCCAGCAGCCAGACTAGCGGCGAGCAGTACTTC. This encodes CASSQTSGEQYF.